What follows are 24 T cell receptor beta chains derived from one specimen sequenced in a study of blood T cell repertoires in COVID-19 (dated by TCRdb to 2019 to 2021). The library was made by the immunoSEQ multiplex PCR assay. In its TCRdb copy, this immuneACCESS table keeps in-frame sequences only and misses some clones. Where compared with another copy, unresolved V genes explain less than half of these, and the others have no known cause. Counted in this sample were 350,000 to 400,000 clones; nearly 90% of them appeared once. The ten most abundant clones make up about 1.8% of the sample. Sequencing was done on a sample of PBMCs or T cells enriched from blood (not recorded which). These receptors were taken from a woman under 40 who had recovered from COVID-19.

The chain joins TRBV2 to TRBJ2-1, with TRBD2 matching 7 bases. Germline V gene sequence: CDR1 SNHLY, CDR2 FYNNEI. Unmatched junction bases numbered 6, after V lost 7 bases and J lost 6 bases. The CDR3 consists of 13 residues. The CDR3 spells CASKAREINEQFF. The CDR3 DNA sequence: TGTGCCAGCAAGGCGCGGGAGATCAATGAGCAGTTCTTC. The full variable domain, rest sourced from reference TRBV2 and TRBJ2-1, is EPEVTQTPSHQVTQMGQEVILRCVPISNHLYFYWYRQILGQKVEFLVSFYNNEISEKSEIFDDQFSVERPDGSNFTLKIRSTKLEDSAMYFCASKAREINEQFFGPGTRLTVL.

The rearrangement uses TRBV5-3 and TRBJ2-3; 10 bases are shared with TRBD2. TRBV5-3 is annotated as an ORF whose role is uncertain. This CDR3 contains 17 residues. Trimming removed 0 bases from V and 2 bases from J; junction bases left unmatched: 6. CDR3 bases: TGTGCCAGAAGCTTGGCACTAGCGGGGAACTTCACAGATACGCAGTATTTT. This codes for CARSLALAGNFTDTQYF.

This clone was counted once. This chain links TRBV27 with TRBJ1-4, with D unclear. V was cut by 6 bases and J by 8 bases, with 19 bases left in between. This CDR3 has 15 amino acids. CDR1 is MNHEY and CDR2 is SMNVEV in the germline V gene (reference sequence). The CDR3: CASSTSPSLKEKLFF. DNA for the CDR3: TGTGCCAGCAGCACAAGTCCTTCCCTTAAGGAAAAACTGTTTTTT.

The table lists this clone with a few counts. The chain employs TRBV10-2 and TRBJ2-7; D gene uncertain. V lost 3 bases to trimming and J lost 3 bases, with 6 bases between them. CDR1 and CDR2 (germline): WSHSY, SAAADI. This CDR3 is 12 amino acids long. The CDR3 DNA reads TGCGCCAGCAGTGAAATAGTCTACGAGCAGTACTTC. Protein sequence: CASSEIVYEQYF.

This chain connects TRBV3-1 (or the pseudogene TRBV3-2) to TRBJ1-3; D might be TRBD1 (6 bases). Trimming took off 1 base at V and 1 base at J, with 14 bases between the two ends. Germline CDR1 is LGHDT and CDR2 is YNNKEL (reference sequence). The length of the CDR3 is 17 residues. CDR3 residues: CASSQGRQGISGNTIYF. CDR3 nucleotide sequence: TGTGCCAGCAGCCAAGGTCGGCAGGGGATATCTGGAAACACCATATATTTT.

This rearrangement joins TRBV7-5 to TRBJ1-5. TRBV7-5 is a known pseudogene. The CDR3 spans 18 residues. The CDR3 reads CARSLARGGRNSNQPQHF. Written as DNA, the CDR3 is TGTGCCAGAAGCTTAGCGCGGGGGGGGCGGAATAGCAATCAGCCCCAGCATTTT.

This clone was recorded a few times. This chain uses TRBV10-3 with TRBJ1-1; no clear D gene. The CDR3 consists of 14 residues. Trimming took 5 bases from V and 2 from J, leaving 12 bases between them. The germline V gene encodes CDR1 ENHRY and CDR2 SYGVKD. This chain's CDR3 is CAISTGQPNTEAFF. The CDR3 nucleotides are TGTGCCATCAGTACGGGTCAGCCCAACACTGAAGCTTTCTTT.

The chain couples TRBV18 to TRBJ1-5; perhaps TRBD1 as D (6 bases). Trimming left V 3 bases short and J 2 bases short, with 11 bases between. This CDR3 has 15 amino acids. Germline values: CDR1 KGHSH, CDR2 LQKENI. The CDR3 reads CASSPTGLGNQPQHF. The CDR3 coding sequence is TGTGCCAGCTCACCGACAGGTCTCGGCAATCAGCCCCAGCATTTT.

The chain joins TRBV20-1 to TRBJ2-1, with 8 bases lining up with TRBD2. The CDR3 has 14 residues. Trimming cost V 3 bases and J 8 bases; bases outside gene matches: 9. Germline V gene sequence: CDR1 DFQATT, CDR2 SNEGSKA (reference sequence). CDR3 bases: TGCAGTGCTAGTGTAGCGGGGTCGCGGGATGAGCAGTTCTTC. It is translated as CSASVAGSRDEQFF.

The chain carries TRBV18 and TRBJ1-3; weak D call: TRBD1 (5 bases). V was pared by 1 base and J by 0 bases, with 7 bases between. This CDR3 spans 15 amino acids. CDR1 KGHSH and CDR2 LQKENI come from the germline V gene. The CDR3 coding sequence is TGTGCCAGCTCACCACAGGGGTTCTCTGGAAACACCATATATTTT. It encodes CASSPQGFSGNTIYF.

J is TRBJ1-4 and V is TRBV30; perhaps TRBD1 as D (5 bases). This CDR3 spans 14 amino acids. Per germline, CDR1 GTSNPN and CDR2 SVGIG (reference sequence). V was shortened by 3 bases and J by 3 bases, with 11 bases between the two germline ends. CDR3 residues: CAWSAGLANEKLFF. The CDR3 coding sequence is TGTGCCTGGAGCGCGGGACTCGCTAATGAAAAACTGTTTTTT.

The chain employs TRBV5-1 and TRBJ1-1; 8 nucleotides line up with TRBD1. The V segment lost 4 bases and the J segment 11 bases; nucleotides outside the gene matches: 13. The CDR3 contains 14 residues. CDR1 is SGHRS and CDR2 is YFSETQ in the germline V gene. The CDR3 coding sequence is TGCGCCAGCAGCCCGGACAGGGAAACGCTCATGGCTTTCTTT. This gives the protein CASSPDRETLMAFF.

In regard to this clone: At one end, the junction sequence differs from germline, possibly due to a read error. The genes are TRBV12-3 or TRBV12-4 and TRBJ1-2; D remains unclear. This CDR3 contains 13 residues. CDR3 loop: CASSLARVDGYTF. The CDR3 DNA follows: TGTGCCAGCAGTCTAGCGCGCGTGGATGGCTACACCTTC.

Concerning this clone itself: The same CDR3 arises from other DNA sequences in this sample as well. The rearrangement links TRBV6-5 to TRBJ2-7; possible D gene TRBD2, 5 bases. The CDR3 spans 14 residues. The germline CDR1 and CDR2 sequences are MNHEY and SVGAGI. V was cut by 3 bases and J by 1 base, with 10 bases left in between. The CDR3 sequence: CASSYLTGSYEQYF. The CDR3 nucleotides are TGTGCCAGCAGTTATCTGACGGGGTCCTACGAGCAGTACTTC.

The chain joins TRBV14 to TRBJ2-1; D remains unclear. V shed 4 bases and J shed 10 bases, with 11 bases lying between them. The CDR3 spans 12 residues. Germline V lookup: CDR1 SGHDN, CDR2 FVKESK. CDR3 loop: CASSPMGTEQFF. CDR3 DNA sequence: TGTGCCAGCAGCCCTATGGGCACGGAGCAGTTCTTC. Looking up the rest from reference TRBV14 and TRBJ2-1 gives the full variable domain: EAGVTQFPSHSVIEKGQTVTLRCDPISGHDNLYWYRRVMGKEIKFLLHFVKESKQDESGMPNNRFLAERTGGTYSTLKVQPAELEDSGVYFCASSPMGTEQFFGPGTRLTVL.

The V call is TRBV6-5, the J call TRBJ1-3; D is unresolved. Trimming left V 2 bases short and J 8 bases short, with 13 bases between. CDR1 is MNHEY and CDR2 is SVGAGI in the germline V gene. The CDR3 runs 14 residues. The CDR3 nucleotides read TGTGCCAGCAGTTACGTGTATCATCCAGACACCATATATTTT. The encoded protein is CASSYVYHPDTIYF.

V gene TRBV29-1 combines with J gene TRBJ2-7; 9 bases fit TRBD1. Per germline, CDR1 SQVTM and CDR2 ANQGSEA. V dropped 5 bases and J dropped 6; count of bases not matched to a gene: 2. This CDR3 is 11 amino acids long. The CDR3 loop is CSVLDRGEQYF. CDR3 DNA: TGCAGCGTTCTGGACAGGGGCGAGCAGTACTTC.

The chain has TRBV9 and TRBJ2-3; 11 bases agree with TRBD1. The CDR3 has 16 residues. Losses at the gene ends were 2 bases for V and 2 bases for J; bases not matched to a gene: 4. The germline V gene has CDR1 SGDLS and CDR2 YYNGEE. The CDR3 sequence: CASSVGTGGVTDTQYF. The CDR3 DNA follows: TGTGCCAGCAGCGTTGGGACAGGGGGGGTCACAGATACGCAGTATTTT.

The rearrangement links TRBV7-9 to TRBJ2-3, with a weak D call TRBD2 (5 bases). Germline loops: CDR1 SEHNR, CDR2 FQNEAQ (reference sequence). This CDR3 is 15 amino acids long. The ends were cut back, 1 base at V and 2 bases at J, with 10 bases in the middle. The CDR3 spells CASSLVIGNTDTQYF. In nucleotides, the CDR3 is TGTGCCAGCAGCTTAGTAATCGGGAACACAGATACGCAGTATTTT.

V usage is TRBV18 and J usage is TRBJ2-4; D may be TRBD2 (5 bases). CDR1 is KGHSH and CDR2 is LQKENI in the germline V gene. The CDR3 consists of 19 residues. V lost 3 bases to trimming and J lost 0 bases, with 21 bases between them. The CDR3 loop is CASSPFGVITALAKNIQYF. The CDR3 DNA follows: TGTGCCAGCTCACCGTTCGGGGTCATAACTGCGTTAGCCAAAAACATTCAGTACTTC. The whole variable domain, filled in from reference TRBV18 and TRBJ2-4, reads NAGVMQNPRHLVRRRGQEARLRCSPMKGHSHVYWYRQLPEEGLKFMVYLQKENIIDESGMPKERFSAEFPKEGPSILRIQQVVRGDSAAYFCASSPFGVITALAKNIQYFGAGTRLSVL.

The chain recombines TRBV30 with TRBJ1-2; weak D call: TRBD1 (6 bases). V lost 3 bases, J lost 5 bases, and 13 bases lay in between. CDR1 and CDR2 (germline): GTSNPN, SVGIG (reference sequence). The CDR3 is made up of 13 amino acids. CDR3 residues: CAWRDSAYYGYTF. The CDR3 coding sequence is TGTGCCTGGAGGGACAGCGCCTATTATGGCTACACCTTC.

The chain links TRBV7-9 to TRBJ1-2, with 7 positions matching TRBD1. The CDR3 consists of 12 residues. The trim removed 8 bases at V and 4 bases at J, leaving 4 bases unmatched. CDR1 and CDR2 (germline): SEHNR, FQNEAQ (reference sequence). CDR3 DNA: TGTGCCAGCGCAGCAGGGGGCTATGGCTACACCTTC. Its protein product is CASAAGGYGYTF.

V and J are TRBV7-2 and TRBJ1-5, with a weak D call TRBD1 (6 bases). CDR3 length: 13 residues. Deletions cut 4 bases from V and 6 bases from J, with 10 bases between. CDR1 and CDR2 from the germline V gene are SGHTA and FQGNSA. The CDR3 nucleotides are TGTGCCAGCAGCTCCAGGGGAACTCAGCCCCAGCATTTT. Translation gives CASSSRGTQPQHF.

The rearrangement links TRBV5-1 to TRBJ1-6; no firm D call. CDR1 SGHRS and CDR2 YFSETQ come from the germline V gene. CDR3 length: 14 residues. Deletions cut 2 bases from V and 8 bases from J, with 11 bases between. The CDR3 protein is CASSFAGSDSPLHF. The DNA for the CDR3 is TGCGCCAGCAGCTTCGCCGGGAGTGATTCACCCCTCCACTTT.